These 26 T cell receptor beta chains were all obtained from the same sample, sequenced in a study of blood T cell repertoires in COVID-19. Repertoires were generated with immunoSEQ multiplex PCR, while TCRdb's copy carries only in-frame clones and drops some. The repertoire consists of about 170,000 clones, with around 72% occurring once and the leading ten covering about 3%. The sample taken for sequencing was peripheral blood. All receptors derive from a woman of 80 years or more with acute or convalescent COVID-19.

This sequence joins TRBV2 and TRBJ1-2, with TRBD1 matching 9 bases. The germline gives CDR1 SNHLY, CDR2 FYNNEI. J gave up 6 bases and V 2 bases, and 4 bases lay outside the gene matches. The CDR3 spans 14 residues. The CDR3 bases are TGTGCCAGCAGTGAACGGGACAGGGTAGATGGCTACACCTTC. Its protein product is CASSERDRVDGYTF.

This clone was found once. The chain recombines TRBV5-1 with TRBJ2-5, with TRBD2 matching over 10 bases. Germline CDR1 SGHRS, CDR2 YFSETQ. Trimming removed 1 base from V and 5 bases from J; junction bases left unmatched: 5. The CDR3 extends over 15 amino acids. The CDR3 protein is CASSLSGRVEETQYF. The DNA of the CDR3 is TGCGCCAGCAGCTTGAGCGGGAGGGTGGAGGAGACCCAGTACTTC.

The CDR3 here is CAWSNPEWANVLTF. The CDR3 DNA is TGTGCCTGGAGTAACCCCGAGTGGGCCAACGTCCTGACTTTC. The genes are TRBV30 and TRBJ2-6; D gene uncertain. The CDR3 has 14 amino acids. CDR1 and CDR2 (germline): GTSNPN, SVGIG (reference sequence). The germline V and J ends were trimmed by 2 bases and 5 bases, with 10 bases remaining between them.

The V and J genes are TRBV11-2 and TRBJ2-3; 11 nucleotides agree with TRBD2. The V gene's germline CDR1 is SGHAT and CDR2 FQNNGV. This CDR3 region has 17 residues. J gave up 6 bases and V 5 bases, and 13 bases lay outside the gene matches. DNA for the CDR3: TGTGCCAGCAGCCCCTTCCGGCTAGCGGGAGGCATGGATACGCAGTATTTT. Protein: CASSPFRLAGGMDTQYF.

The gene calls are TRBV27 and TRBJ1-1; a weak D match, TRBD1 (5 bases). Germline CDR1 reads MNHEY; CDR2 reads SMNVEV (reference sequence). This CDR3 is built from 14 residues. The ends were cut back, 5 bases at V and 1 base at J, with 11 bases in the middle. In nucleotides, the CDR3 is TGTGCCAGCAGTGCAACAGGACCGAACACTGAAGCTTTCTTT. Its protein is CASSATGPNTEAFF.

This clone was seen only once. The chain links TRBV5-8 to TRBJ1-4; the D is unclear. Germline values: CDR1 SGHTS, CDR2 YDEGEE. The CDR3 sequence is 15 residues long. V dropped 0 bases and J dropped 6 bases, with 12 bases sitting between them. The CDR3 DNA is TGTGCCAGCAGCTTGGAGGTTTGGAGGGATGAAAAACTGTTTTTT. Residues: CASSLEVWRDEKLFF.

CDR3 nucleotide sequence: TGCAGCGCCCGGGACAGGCATCACGAGCAGTACTTC. Residues: CSARDRHHEQYF. The chain recombines TRBV29-1 with TRBJ2-7; TRBD1 matches at 8 bases. The length of the CDR3 is 12 residues. V was clipped by 7 bases and J by 5 bases; unmatched bases: 7. Per the germline V gene, CDR1 is SQVTM and CDR2 is ANQGSEA.

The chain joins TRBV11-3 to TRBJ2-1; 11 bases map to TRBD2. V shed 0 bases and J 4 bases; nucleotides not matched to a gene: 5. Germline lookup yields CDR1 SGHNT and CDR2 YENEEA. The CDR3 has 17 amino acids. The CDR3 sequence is CASSLDFGTSGYNEQFF. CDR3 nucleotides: TGTGCCAGCAGCTTAGATTTTGGGACTAGCGGTTACAATGAGCAGTTCTTC.

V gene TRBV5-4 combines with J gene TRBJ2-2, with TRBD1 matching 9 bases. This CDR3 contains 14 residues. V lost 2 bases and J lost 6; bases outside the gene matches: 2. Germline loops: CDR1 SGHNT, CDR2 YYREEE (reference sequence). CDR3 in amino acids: CASSLQGAAGELFF. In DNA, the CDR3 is TGTGCCAGCAGCTTACAGGGGGCGGCCGGGGAGCTGTTTTTT.

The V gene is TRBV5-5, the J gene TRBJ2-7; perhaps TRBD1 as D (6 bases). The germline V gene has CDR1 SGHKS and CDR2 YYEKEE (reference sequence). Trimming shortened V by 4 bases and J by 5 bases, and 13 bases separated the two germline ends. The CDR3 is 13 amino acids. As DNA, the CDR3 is TGTGCCAGCAGCAAACAGGGTAGCCACGAGCAGTACTTC. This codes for CASSKQGSHEQYF.

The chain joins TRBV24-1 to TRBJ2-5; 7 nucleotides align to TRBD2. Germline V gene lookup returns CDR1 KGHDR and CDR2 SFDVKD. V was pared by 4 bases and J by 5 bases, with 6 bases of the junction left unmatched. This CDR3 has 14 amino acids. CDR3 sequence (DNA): TGTGCCACCAGTGACGCCTCGGGGGGTGAGACCCAGTACTTC. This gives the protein CATSDASGGETQYF.

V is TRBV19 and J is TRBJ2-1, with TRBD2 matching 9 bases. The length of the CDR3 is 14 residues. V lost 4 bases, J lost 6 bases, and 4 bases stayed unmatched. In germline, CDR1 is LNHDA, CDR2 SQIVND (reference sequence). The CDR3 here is CASSRLADINEQFF. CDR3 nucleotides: TGTGCCAGTAGTAGACTAGCGGATATCAATGAGCAGTTCTTC.

CDR3 coding DNA: TGTGCCAGCGCTGACGGAGTGGGGGAGCTGTTTTTT. It yields the protein CASADGVGELFF. The chain combines TRBV6-1 with TRBJ2-2; D gene uncertain. The CDR3 consists of 12 residues. Germline CDR1 and CDR2: MNHNS and SASEGT. V gave up 8 bases and J gave up 8 bases, with 12 bases separating them.

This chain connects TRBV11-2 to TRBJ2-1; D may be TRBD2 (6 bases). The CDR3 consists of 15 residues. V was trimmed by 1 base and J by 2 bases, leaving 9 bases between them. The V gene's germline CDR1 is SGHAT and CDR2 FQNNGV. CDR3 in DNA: TGTGCCAGCAGCTTAGTGGGCGGGACCTACAATGAGCAGTTCTTC. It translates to CASSLVGGTYNEQFF.

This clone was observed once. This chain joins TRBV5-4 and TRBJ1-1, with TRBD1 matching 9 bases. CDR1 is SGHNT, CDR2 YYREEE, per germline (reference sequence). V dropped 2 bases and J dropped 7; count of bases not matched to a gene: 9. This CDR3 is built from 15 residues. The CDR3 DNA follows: TGTGCCAGCAGCTTAACAGGGGGCTACCCCCATGAAGCTTTCTTT. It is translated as CASSLTGGYPHEAFF.

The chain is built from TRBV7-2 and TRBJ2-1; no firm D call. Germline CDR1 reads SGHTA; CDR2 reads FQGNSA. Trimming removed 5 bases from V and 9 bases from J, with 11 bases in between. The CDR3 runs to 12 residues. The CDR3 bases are TGTGCCAGCAGCCAACTTTCGCTTGAGCAGTTCTTC. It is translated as CASSQLSLEQFF.

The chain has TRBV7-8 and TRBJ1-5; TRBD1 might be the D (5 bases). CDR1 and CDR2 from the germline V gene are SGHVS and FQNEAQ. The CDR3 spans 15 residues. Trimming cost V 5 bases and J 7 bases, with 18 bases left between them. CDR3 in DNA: TGTGCCAGCAGCCCAGTTCTGGGGGGAGGGCAGCCCCAGCATTTT. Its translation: CASSPVLGGGQPQHF. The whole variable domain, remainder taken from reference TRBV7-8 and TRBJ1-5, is GAGVSQSPRYKVAKRGQDVALRCDPISGHVSLFWYQQALGQGPEFLTYFQNEAQLDKSGLPSDRFFAERPEGSVSTLKIQRTQQEDSAVYLCASSPVLGGGQPQHFGDGTRLSIL.

Here the CDR3 reads CASRLTSGSFNEQFF. In nucleotides, the CDR3 is TGTGCCAGCAGGTTGACTAGCGGGAGCTTCAATGAGCAGTTCTTC. The chain couples TRBV28 to TRBJ2-1; 12 bases map to TRBD2. Germline-derived CDR1 and CDR2 are MDHEN and SYDVKM. The CDR3 totals 15 residues. V lost 6 bases and J lost 6; bases outside the gene matches: 6. The entire variable domain, with the rest obtained from reference TRBV28 and TRBJ2-1, is as follows: DVKVTQSSRYLVKRTGEKVFLECVQDMDHENMFWYRQDPGLGLRLIYFSYDVKMKEKGDIPEGYSVSREKKERFSLILESASTNQTSMYLCASRLTSGSFNEQFFGPGTRLTVL.

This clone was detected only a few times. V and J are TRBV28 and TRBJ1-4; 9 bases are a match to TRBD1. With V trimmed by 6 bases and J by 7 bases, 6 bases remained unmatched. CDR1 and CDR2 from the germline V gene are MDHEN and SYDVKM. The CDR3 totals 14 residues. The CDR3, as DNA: TGTGCCAGCAGAACTGGGACAGGGCGTGAAAAACTGTTTTTT. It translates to CASRTGTGREKLFF.

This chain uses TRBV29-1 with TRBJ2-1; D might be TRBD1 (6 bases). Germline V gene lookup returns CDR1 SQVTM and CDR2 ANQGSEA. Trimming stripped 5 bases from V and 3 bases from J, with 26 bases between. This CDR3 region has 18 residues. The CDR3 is CSVRLPVGAGRNYNEQFF. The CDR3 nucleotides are TGCAGCGTTCGATTACCGGTGGGGGCCGGACGGAACTACAATGAGCAGTTCTTC.

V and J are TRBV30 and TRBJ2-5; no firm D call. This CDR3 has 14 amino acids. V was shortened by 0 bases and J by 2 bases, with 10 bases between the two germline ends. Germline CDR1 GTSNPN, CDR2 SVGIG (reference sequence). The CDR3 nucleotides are TGTGCCTGGAGTGTCTCCGTTTCGCAAGAGACCCAGTACTTC. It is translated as CAWSVSVSQETQYF.

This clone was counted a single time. CDR3 residues: CAGGTQPGEQYF. The CDR3 region has the DNA TGTGCCGGGGGGACCCAACCGGGGGAGCAGTACTTC. The genes are TRBV7-9 and TRBJ2-7; D is possibly TRBD2 (6 bases). The length of the CDR3 is 12 residues. Looked up from germline, CDR1 is SEHNR and CDR2 is FQNEAQ (reference sequence). Between the trimmed V and J ends, which lost 11 bases and 7 bases, there was a span of 18 bases.

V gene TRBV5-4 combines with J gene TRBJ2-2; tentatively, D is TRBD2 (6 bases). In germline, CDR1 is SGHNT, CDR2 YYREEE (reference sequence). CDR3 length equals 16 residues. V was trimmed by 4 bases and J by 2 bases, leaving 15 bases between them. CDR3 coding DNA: TGTGCCAGCAGCACCGGACTATTTGTTAACACCGGGGAGCTGTTTTTT. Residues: CASSTGLFVNTGELFF.

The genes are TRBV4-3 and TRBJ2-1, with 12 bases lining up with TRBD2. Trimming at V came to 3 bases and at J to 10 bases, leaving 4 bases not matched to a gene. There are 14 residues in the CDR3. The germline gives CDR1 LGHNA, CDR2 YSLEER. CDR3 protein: CASSHSSGRAEQFF. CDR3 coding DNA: TGCGCCAGCAGCCACTCTAGCGGGAGGGCCGAGCAGTTCTTC.

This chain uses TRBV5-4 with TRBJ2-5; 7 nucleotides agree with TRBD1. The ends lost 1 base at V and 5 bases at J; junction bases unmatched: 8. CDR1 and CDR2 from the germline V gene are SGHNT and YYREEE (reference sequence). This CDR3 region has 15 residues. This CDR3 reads CASSLTGVVAETQYF. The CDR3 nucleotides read TGTGCCAGCAGCTTGACAGGGGTGGTTGCGGAGACCCAGTACTTC.

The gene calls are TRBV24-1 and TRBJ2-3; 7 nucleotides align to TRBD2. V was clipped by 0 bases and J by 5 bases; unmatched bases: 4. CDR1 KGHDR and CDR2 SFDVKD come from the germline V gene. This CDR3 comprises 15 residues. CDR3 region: CATSDLPGRGDTQYF. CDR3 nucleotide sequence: TGTGCCACCAGTGATTTGCCGGGGAGGGGAGATACGCAGTATTTT.